The 13 T cell receptor beta chains presented below share a single source sample, sequenced in a study of beta chain features in type 1 diabetes. Expressed TCRB transcripts were sequenced after all isolated RNA was converted to cDNA. Profiled with immunoSEQ multiplex PCR; TCRdb holds only in-frame clones, not every one. Here the sample spans 350,000 to 450,000 clones, over 13% being singletons. The specimen was naive CD4+ T cells from blood. The receptor source for this set is a woman aged 18-29 years in good health.

This clone was recorded a few times. The chain links TRBV15 to TRBJ1-3; 7 nucleotides align to TRBD1. V gave up 3 bases and J gave up 8 bases; unmatched junction bases: 4. The CDR3 loop spans 13 amino acids. From germline, CDR1 is LNHNV and CDR2 YYDKDF (reference sequence). As DNA, the CDR3 is TGTGCCACCAGCAGCGGCAGGGGGGACACCATATATTTT. Translated, it gives CATSSGRGDTIYF.

The chain recombines TRBV30 with TRBJ1-5, with TRBD1 as a possible D gene (6 bases). The V gene's germline CDR1 is GTSNPN and CDR2 SVGIG (reference sequence). Trimming cost V 1 base and J 8 bases, with 12 bases left between them. The CDR3 consists of 13 residues. CDR3 sequence reads: CAWSGQGFEPQHF. The CDR3 DNA follows: TGTGCCTGGAGTGGGCAGGGGTTTGAGCCCCAGCATTTT.

Worth noting for this clone: In the same sample, other DNA sequences code for this CDR3. The rearrangement uses TRBV29-1 and TRBJ1-2; tentatively, D is TRBD1 (5 bases). CDR3 length: 12 amino acids. The germline CDR1 and CDR2 sequences are SQVTM and ANQGSEA. Trimming took 4 bases from V and 5 from J, leaving 11 bases between them. Written as DNA, the CDR3 is TGCAGCGTTGGGGACTCATATTATGGCTACACCTTC. It translates to CSVGDSYYGYTF.

This clone was seen only a few times. The rearrangement links TRBV9 to TRBJ2-3, with D possibly being TRBD1 (6 bases). CDR3 length equals 15 residues. Between the trimmed V and J ends, which lost 7 bases and 0 bases, there was a span of 15 bases. In germline, CDR1 is SGDLS, CDR2 YYNGEE. The CDR3 region has the DNA TGTGCCAGCCATTCTACAGGGTTGAGCACAGATACGCAGTATTTT. Its protein is CASHSTGLSTDTQYF.

The chain employs TRBV30 and TRBJ2-3; 7 bases line up with TRBD2. This CDR3 spans 15 amino acids. V lost 0 bases, J lost 2 bases, and 5 bases stayed unmatched. CDR1 and CDR2 (germline): GTSNPN, SVGIG (reference sequence). In nucleotides, the CDR3 is TGTGCCTGGAGTGTTAGCGGGTACATCACAGATACGCAGTATTTT. As protein: CAWSVSGYITDTQYF.

V and J are TRBV7-9 and TRBJ2-7; no clear D. Germline CDR1 and CDR2: SEHNR and FQNEAQ (reference sequence). The CDR3 loop spans 14 amino acids. The V gene lost 6 bases and the J gene lost 2 bases, with 14 bases spanning the gap. The CDR3 sequence is CASSLIDGPYEQYF. Written as DNA, the CDR3 is TGTGCCAGCAGTCTGATAGATGGTCCCTACGAGCAGTACTTC. Complete variable domain (other parts from reference TRBV7-9 and TRBJ2-7): DTGVSQNPRHKITKRGQNVTFRCDPISEHNRLYWYRQTLGQGPEFLTYFQNEAQLEKSRLLSDRFSAERPKGSFSTLEIQRTEQGDSAMYLCASSLIDGPYEQYFGPGTRLTVT.

The rearrangement links TRBV5-1 to TRBJ2-7; the match to TRBD2 covers 9 bases. Per germline, CDR1 SGHRS and CDR2 YFSETQ. Germline trimming cut 2 bases from V and 5 bases from J; bases unmatched to any gene: 14. This CDR3 contains 17 residues. The CDR3 spells CASSFVGGSGREDEQYF. The CDR3 DNA sequence: TGCGCCAGCAGCTTCGTCGGGGGTAGCGGGAGAGAGGACGAGCAGTACTTC.

The chain has TRBV23-1 and TRBJ1-2; D unclear. TRBV23-1 carries the ORF label, with uncertain function. Trimming cost V 10 bases and J 6 bases, with 12 bases left between them. The CDR3 runs 11 residues. CDR3 nucleotide sequence: TGCGCCACCCAACACATCCATGGCTACACCTTC. It encodes CATQHIHGYTF.

The sample holds a few counts of this clone. This chain uses TRBV27 with TRBJ1-1; D remains unclear. This CDR3 spans 13 amino acids. CDR1 and CDR2 from the germline V gene are MNHEY and SMNVEV (reference sequence). Trimming stripped 2 bases from V and 2 bases from J, with 6 bases between. CDR3: CASSLESNTEAFF. In DNA, the CDR3 is TGTGCCAGCAGTTTAGAGAGTAACACTGAAGCTTTCTTT.

This rearrangement joins TRBV30 to TRBJ2-5; D gene ambiguous. The ends were cut back, 8 bases at V and 2 bases at J, with 9 bases in the middle. The CDR3 contains 11 residues. From germline, CDR1 is GTSNPN and CDR2 SVGIG (reference sequence). In nucleotides, the CDR3 is TGTGCCCGGTCCGTTCAAGAGACCCAGTACTTC. It encodes CARSVQETQYF.

The table lists this clone with a few counts. The chain uses TRBV7-9 and TRBJ1-5; D gene ambiguous. The length of the CDR3 is 13 residues. CDR1 is SEHNR and CDR2 is FQNEAQ in the germline V gene (reference sequence). V shed 5 bases and J shed 3 bases, with 8 bases lying between them. The CDR3 DNA sequence: TGTGCCAGCAGCATACAGTTCAATCAGCCCCAGCATTTT. Translated: CASSIQFNQPQHF.

The table lists this clone with a few counts. The chain is built from TRBV9 and TRBJ2-7; weak D call: TRBD1 (6 bases). V lost 7 bases and J lost 1, with 9 bases in between. The germline V gene has CDR1 SGDLS and CDR2 YYNGEE. The CDR3 runs to 12 residues. CDR3 residues: CASGGVSYEQYF. As DNA, the CDR3 is TGTGCCAGCGGGGGCGTATCCTACGAGCAGTACTTC.

This sequence joins TRBV28 and TRBJ2-1; D remains unclear. The V end was cut by 7 bases, the J end by 9 bases, with 10 bases between. The CDR3 is 11 residues long. The germline V gene encodes CDR1 MDHEN and CDR2 SYDVKM. DNA of the CDR3: TGTGCCAGCACCAGGTACCTTGAGCAGTTCTTC. Amino acid sequence: CASTRYLEQFF.